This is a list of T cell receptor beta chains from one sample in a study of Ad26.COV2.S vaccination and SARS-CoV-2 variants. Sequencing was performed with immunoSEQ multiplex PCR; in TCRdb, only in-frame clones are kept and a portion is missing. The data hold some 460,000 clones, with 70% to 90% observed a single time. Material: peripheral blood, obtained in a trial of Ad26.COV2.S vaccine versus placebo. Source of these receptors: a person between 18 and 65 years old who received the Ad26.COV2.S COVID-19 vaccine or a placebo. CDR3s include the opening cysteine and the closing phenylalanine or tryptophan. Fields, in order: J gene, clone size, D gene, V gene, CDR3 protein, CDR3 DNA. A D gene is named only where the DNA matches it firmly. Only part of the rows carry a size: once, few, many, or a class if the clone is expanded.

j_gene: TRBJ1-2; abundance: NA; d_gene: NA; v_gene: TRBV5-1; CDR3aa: CASSLEAWDMGGYTF; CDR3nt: TGCGCCAGCAGCTTGGAAGCTTGGGACATGGGTGGCTACACCTTC
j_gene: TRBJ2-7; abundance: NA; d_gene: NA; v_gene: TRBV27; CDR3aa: CASTRLDRTYEQYF; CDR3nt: TGTGCCAGCACTAGACTAGACAGAACCTACGAGCAGTACTTC
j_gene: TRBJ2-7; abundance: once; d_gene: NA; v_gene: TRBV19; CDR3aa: CASSTGIKYEQYF; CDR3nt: TGTGCCAGTAGTACAGGGATCAAATACGAGCAGTACTTC
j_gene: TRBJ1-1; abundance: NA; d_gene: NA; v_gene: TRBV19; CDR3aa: CASSIFLRDTEAFF; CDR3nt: TGTGCCAGTAGTATATTCTTGCGGGACACTGAAGCTTTCTTT
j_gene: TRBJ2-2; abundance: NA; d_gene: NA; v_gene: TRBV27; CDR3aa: CASRIGGTGELFF; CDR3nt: TGTGCCAGCAGAATCGGGGGCACCGGGGAGCTGTTTTTT
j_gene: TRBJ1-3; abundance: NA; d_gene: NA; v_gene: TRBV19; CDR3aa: CASRYNGGNTIYF; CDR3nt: TGTGCCAGTAGATACAACGGGGGAAACACCATATATTTT
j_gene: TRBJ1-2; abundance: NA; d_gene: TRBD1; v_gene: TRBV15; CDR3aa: CATSRGWTGNGYGYTF; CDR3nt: TGTGCCACCAGCAGGGGCTGGACAGGGAATGGTTATGGCTACACCTTC
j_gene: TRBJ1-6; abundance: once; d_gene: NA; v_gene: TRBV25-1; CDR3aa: CASSQSYNSPLHF; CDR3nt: TGTGCCAGCAGTCAGTCCTATAATTCACCCCTCCACTTT
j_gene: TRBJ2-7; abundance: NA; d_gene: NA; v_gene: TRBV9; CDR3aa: CASSRGTGAYEQYF; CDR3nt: TGTGCCAGCAGCAGAGGGACGGGTGCCTACGAGCAGTACTTC
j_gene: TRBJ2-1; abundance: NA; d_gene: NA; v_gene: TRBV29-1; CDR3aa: CSVRWSYNEQFF; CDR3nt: TGCAGCGTTCGATGGTCCTACAATGAGCAGTTCTTC
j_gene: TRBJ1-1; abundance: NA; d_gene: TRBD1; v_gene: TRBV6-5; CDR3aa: CASRIGQGNTEAFF; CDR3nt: TGTGCCAGCAGGATAGGACAGGGGAACACTGAAGCTTTCTTT
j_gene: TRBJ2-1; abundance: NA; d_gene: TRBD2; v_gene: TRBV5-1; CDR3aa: CASSLASGISYNEQFF; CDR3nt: TGCGCCAGCAGCTTGGCTAGCGGGATTAGTTACAATGAGCAGTTCTTC
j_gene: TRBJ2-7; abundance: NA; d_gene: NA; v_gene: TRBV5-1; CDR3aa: CASSLGSGEQYF; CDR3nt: TGCGCCAGCAGCTTGGGGTCCGGCGAGCAGTACTTC
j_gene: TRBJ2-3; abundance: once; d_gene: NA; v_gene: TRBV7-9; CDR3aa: CASSFTAASSTDTQYF; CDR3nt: TGTGCCAGCAGCTTTACAGCGGCAAGTAGCACAGATACGCAGTATTTT
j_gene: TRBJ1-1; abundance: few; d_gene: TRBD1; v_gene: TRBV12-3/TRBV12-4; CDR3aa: CASSFDRGTEAFF; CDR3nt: TGTGCCAGCAGTTTCGACAGGGGCACTGAAGCTTTCTTT
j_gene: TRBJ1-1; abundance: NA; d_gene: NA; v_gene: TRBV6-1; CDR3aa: CASSERDGEAFF; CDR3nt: TGTGCCAGCAGTGAACGGGACGGTGAAGCTTTCTTT
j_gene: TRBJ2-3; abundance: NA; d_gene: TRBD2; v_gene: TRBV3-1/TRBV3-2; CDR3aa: CASSPWGSGGNTDTQYF; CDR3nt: TGTGCCAGCAGCCCCTGGGGTAGCGGGGGCAACACAGATACGCAGTATTTT
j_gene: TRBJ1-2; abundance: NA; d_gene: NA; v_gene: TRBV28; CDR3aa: CASSSGGANYGYTF; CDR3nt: TGTGCCAGCAGTTCGGGTGGGGCTAACTATGGCTACACCTTC
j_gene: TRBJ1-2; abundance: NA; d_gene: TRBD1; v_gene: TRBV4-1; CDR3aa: CASRLVRQGGGYTF; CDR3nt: TGCGCCAGCCGCCTTGTTCGACAGGGGGGAGGCTACACCTTC
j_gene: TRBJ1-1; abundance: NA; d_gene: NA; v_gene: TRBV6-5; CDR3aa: CASSTGRSNTEAFF; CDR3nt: TGTGCCAGCAGTACCGGACGCTCTAACACTGAAGCTTTCTTT
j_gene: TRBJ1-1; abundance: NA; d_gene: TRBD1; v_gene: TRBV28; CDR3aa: CASSLGTGNTEAFF; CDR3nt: TGTGCCAGCAGTTTGGGGACAGGGAACACTGAAGCTTTCTTT
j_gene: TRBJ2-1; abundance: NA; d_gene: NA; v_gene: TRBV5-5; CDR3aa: CASGRVYEQFF; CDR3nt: TGTGCCAGCGGGAGAGTCTATGAGCAGTTCTTC
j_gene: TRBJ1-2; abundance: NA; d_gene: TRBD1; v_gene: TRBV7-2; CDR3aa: CASSLARGLENYGYTF; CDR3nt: TGTGCCAGCAGCTTAGCCAGGGGGCTAGAGAACTATGGCTACACCTTC
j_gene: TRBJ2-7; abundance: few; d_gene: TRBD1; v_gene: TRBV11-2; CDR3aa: CASSLESRQGSYEQYF; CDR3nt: TGTGCCAGCAGCTTAGAGTCCCGACAGGGAAGTTACGAGCAGTACTTC
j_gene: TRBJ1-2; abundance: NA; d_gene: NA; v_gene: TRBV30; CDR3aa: CAWSVPGYGYTF; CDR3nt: TGTGCCTGGAGTGTACCAGGATATGGCTACACCTTC
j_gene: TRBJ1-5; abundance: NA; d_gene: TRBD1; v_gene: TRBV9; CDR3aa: CASSADQNSGGYQPQHF; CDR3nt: TGTGCCAGCAGCGCCGACCAAAATTCAGGGGGCTATCAGCCCCAGCATTTT
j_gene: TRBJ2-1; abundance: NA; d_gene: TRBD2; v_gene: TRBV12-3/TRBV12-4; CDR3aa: CASMAGGLNEQFF; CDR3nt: TGTGCCAGCATGGCGGGAGGGTTGAATGAGCAGTTCTTC
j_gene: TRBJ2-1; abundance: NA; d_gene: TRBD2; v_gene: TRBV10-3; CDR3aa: CAISARTSGDNEQFF; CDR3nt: TGTGCCATCAGTGCCCGGACTAGCGGGGACAATGAGCAGTTCTTC
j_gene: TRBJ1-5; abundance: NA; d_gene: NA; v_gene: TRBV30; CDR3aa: CAWRDGYSNQPQHF; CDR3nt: TGTGCCTGGAGGGATGGATATAGCAATCAGCCCCAGCATTTT
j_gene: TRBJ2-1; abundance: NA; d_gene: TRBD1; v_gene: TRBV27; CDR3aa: CASSPGQGGTLQFF; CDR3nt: TGTGCCAGCAGCCCGGGACAGGGAGGGACTTTACAGTTCTTC
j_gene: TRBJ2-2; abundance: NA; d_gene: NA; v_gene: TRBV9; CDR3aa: CASSVPPGELFF; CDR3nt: TGTGCCAGCAGCGTCCCCCCCGGGGAGCTGTTTTTT
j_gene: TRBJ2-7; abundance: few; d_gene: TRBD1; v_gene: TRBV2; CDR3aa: CASRQGIYEQYF; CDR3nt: TGTGCCAGCAGACAGGGGATCTACGAGCAGTACTTC
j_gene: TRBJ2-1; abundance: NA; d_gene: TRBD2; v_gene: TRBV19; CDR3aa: CASSTTSGGNNEQFF; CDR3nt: TGTGCCAGTAGTACTACTAGCGGGGGGAACAATGAGCAGTTCTTC
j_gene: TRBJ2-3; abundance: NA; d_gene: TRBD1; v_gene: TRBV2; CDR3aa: CASSWDRRTDTQYF; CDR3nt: TGTGCCAGCAGTTGGGACAGAAGAACAGATACGCAGTATTTT
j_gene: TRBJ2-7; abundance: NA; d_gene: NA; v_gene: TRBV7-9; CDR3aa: CASSLGAGGMEQYF; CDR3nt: TGTGCCAGCAGCTTGGGGGCAGGGGGGATGGAGCAGTACTTC
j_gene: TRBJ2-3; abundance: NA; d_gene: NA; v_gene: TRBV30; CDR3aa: CAWSWGPTDTQYF; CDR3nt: TGTGCCTGGAGTTGGGGTCCGACAGATACGCAGTATTTT
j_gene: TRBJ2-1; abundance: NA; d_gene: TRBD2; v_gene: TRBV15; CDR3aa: CATSPRTSGYNEQFF; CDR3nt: TGTGCCACCAGCCCGCGGACTAGCGGCTACAATGAGCAGTTCTTC
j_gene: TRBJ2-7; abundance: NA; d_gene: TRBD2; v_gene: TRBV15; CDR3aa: CATSSASGRFYEQYF; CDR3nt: TGTGCCACCAGCAGCGCTAGCGGGAGGTTTTACGAGCAGTACTTC
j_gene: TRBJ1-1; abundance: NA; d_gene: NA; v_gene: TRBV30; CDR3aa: CAWSVAGPQEAFF; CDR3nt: TGTGCCTGGAGTGTCGCTGGACCTCAAGAAGCTTTCTTT
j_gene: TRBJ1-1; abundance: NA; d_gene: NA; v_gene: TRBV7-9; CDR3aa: CASSLDTEAFF; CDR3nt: TGTGCCAGCAGCTTAGATACTGAAGCTTTCTTT
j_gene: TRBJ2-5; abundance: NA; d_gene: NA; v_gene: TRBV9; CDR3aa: CASSVAGVGETQYF; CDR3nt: TGTGCCAGCAGCGTAGCGGGAGTTGGGGAGACCCAGTACTTC
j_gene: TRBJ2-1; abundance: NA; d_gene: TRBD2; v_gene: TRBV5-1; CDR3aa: CASSSTSGGALEQFF; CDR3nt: TGCGCCAGCAGCTCTACTAGCGGGGGGGCACTCGAGCAGTTCTTC
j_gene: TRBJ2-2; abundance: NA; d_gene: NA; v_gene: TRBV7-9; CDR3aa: CASSPTSTGELFF; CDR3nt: TGTGCCAGCAGCCCCACAAGCACCGGGGAGCTGTTTTTT
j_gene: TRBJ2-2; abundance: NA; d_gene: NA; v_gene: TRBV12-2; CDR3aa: CASRLDGRKGTLDAGTGELFF; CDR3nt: TGTGCAAGTCGCTTAGACGGTAGGAAGGGGACTTTAGACGCGGGCACCGGGGAGCTGTTTTTT
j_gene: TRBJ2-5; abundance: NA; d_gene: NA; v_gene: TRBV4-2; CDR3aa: CASSQDYQGLQTQYF; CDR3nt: TGTGCCAGCAGCCAAGACTACCAGGGGCTACAGACCCAGTACTTC
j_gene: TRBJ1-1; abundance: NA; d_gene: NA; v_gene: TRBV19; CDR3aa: CASTPAVRKNTEAFF; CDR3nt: TGTGCCAGTACCCCCGCCGTTCGGAAGAACACTGAAGCTTTCTTT
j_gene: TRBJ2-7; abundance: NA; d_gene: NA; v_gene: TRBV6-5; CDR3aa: CASTKGAGRSYEQYF; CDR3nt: TGTGCCAGCACCAAAGGGGCAGGGAGGTCCTACGAGCAGTACTTC
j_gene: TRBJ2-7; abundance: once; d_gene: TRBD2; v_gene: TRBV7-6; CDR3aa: CASSPWGVAGSSYEQYF; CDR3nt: TGTGCCAGCAGCCCCTGGGGCGTAGCGGGGAGCTCCTACGAGCAGTACTTC
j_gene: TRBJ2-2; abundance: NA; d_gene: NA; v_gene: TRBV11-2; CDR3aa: CASSSPGGALYTGELFF; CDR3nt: TGTGCCAGCAGCTCCCCTGGGGGGGCGTTGTACACCGGGGAGCTGTTTTTT
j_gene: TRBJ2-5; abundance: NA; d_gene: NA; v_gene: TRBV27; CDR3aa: CASSSQETQYF; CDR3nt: TGTGCCAGCAGTTCCCAAGAGACCCAGTACTTC
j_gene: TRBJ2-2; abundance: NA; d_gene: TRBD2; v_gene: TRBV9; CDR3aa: CASSVGERGRTGELFF; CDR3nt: TGTGCCAGCAGCGTAGGCGAGCGGGGGAGAACCGGGGAGCTGTTTTTT
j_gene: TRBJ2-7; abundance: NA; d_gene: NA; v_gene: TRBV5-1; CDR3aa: CASSPSGSSYEQYF; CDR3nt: TGCGCCAGCAGCCCGTCGGGATCTTCCTACGAGCAGTACTTC
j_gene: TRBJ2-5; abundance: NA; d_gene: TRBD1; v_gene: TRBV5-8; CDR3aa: CASSTGQGAETQYF; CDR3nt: TGTGCCAGCAGCACCGGACAGGGGGCAGAGACCCAGTACTTC
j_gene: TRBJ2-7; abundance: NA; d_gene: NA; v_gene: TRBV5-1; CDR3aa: CASSPSGHEQYF; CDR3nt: TGCGCCAGCAGCCCCAGCGGCCACGAGCAGTACTTC
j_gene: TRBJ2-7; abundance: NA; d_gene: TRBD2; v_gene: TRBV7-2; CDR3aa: CASSLFRAGIYEQYF; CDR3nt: TGTGCCAGCAGCTTGTTCCGAGCGGGGATCTACGAGCAGTACTTC
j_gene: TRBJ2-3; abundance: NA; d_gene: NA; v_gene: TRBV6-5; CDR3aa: CASSLVADNTDTQYF; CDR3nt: TGTGCCAGCAGCCTTGTAGCGGACAACACAGATACGCAGTATTTT
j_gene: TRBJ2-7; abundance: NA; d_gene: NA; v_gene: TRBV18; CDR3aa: CASSPHRENEQYF; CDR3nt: TGTGCCAGCTCACCACATCGGGAGAATGAGCAGTACTTC
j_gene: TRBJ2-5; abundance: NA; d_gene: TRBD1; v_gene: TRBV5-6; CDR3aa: CASSWGQGSETQYF; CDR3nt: TGTGCCAGCAGCTGGGGACAGGGTTCCGAGACCCAGTACTTC
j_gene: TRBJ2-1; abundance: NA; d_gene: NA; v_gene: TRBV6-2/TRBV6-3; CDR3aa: CASSYEGGTYNEQFF; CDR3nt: TGTGCCAGCAGTTACGAAGGGGGTACCTACAATGAGCAGTTCTTC
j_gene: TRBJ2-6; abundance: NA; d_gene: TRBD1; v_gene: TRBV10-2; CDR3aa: CASSPGTGVSGANVLTF; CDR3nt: TGCGCCAGCAGCCCCGGGACAGGGGTTTCTGGGGCCAACGTCCTGACTTTC